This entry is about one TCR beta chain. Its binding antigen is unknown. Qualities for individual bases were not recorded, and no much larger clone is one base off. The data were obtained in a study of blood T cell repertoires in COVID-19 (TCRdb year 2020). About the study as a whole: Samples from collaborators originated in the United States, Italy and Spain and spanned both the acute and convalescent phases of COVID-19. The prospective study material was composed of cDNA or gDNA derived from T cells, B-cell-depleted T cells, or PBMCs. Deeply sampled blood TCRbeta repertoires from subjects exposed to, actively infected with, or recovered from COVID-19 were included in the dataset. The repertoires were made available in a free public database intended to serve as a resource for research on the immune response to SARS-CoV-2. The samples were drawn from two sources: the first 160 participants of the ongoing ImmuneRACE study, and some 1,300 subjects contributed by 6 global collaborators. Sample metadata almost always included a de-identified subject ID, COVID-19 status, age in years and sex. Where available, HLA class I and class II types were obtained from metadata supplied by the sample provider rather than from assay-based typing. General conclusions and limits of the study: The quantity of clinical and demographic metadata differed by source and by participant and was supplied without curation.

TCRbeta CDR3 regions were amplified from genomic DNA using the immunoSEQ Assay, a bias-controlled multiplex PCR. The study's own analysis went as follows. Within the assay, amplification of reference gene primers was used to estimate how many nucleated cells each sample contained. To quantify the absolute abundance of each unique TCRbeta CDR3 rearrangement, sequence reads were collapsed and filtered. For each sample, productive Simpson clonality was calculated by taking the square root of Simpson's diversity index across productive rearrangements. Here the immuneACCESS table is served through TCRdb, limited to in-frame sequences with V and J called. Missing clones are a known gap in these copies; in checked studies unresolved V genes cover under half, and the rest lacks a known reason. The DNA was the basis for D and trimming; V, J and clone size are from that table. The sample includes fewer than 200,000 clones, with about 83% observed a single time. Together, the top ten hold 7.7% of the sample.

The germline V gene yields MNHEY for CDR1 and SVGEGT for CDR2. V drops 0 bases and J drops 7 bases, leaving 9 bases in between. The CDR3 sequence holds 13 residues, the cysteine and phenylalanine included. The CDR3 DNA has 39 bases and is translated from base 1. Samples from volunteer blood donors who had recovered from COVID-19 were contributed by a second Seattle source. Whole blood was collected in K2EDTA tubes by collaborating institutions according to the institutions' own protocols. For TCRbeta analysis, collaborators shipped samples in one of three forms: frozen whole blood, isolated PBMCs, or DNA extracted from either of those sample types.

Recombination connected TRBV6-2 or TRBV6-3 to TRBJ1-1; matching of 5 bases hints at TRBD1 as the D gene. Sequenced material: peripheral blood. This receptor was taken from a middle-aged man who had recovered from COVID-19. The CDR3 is CASSYSGGIEAFF. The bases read TGTGCCAGCAGTTACTCCGGGGGTATTGAAGCTTTCTTT.